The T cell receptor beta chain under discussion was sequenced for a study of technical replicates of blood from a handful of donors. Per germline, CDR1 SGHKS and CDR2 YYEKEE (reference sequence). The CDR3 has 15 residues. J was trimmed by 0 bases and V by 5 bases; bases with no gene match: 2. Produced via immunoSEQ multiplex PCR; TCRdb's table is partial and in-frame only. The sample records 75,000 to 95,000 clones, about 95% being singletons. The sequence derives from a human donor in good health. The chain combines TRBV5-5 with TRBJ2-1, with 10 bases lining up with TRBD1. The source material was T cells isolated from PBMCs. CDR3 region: CASRRQGASYNEQFF. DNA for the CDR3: TGTGCCAGCAGACGACAGGGGGCCTCCTACAATGAGCAGTTCTTC.